The rows below give T cell receptor beta chains drawn from one sample of a study of response to subunit inactivated influenza vaccine. Each CDR3 protein is one row after TCRdb ran MiXCR on the RT-PCR reads. This table has over 450,000 distinct CDR3 sequences, 10% to 15% appearing once. The sample consisted of PBMCs from blood, taken roughly 46 days after vaccination. Receptors were obtained from a man over 45 who received an inactivated influenza vaccine. Both conserved end residues are part of each CDR3. For some rows the clone size is stated as once, few or many, or as a class when expanded; others skip it.

clone size: few
V gene: TRBV7-2
CDR3 protein: CASTKDRGSHNEQFF

clone size: few
V gene: TRBV6-5
CDR3 protein: CASSSMFEQFF

clone size: .
V gene: TRBV6-2/TRBV6-3
CDR3 protein: CASRQGLYEQYF

clone size: few
V gene: TRBV9
CDR3 protein: CASSGGGQGANEQFF

clone size: few
V gene: TRBV4-3
CDR3 protein: CASSQVVPHGSNEKLFF

clone size: .
V gene: TRBV4-1
CDR3 protein: CASSQYAGTFSYNEQFF

clone size: few
V gene: TRBV20-1
CDR3 protein: CSASGTSGGSYNEQFF

clone size: .
V gene: TRBV27
CDR3 protein: CASSWVGQGHEQYF

clone size: few
V gene: TRBV12-3/TRBV12-4
CDR3 protein: CASSLLVEQYF

clone size: few
V gene: TRBV10-3
CDR3 protein: CAISRTGGTDTQYF

clone size: many
V gene: TRBV4-2
CDR3 protein: CASGNGGLTDTQYF

clone size: .
V gene: TRBV20-1
CDR3 protein: CSARGNRDRDQETQYF

clone size: many
V gene: TRBV4-1
CDR3 protein: CASSFGADYEQYF

clone size: .
V gene: TRBV7-8
CDR3 protein: CASSLEGLNRGEYGYTF

clone size: .
V gene: TRBV7-9
CDR3 protein: CASSSLRLAGLDTQYF

clone size: .
V gene: TRBV11-1
CDR3 protein: CASSSTNYEQYF

clone size: .
V gene: TRBV5-1
CDR3 protein: CASSREGSTGELFF